This T cell receptor beta chain emerged from a study of PD-1 blockade in classical Hodgkin lymphoma. Study summary: Each patient was given nivolumab 3 mg/kg through a vein every 2 weeks.

Remarks on this clone: Its antigen is undetermined.

General observations from the study: At baseline, newly diagnosed patients reportedly showed less TCR diversity than healthy donors. CD4+ TCR diversity rose significantly by C4D1, and CD8+ TCR diversity did not.

The method was immunoSEQ multiplex PCR; TCRdb's version includes in-frame clones alone and lacks a portion of them. This repertoire shows about 60,000 clones, more than 90% found once; its top ten account for 9.7%. V shed 4 bases and J shed 5 bases, with 18 bases lying between them. CDR1 and CDR2 from the germline V gene are SGHDT and YYEEEE. The CDR3 is made up of 15 amino acids. Every patient experienced relapse after autologous stem cell transplantation, and brentuximab vedotin exposure varied. Complete response, partial response or progressive disease made up the best responses. This clonotype was obtained from a human donor with classical Hodgkin lymphoma. The sample in question was peripheral blood mononuclear cells (PBMCs), obtained at baseline. V and J are TRBV5-6 and TRBJ2-5; weak D call: TRBD2 (5 bases). The CDR3 region has the DNA TGTGCCAGCAGCCCCAGCGGATGGGTGCGGGAGACCCAGTACTTC. It codes for CASSPSGWVRETQYF.